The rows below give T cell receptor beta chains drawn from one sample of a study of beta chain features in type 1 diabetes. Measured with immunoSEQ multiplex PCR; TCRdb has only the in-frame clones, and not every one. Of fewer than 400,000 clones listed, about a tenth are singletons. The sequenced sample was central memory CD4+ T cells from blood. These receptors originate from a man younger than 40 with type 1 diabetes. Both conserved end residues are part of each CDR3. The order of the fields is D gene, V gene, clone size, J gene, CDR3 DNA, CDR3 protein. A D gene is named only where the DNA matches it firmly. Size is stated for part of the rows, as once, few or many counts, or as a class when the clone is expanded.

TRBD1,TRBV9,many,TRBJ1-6,TGTGCCAGCAGCCCCCTTGTCCGACAGGGGATTAATTCACCCCTCCACTTT,CASSPLVRQGINSPLHF
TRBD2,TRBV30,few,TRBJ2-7,TGTGCCTGGAGTGTACGGACTAGCGGCTACGAGCAGTACTTC,CAWSVRTSGYEQYF
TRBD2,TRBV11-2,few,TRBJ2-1,TGTGCCAGCAGCTTGCTAGCGGGGGACTACAATGAGCAGTTCTTC,CASSLLAGDYNEQFF
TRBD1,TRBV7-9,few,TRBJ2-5,TGTGCCAGCAGCTGGGGACAGAGAGAGACCCAGTACTTC,CASSWGQRETQYF
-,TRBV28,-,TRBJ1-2,TGTGCCATATCCGGGAACTATGGCTACACCTTC,CAISGNYGYTF
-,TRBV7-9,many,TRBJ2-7,TGTGCCAGCAGCAAATCTCGGGACCCCAACCCCACAGAGCAGTACTTC,CASSKSRDPNPTEQYF
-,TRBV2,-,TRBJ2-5,TGTGCCAGCAAGGCGGCCAGAACACAAGAGACCCAGTACTTC,CASKAARTQETQYF
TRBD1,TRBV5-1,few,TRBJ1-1,TGCGCCAGCAGCGAAGCTGGGACAGCGAACACTGAAGCTTTCTTT,CASSEAGTANTEAFF
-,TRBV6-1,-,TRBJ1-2,TGTGCCAGCAGTGAAGCTACGCCAGCGGGAGGCTACACCTTC,CASSEATPAGGYTF
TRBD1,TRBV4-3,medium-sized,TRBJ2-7,TGCGCCAGCAGCCGAGACAGGGCCTACGAGCAGTACTTC,CASSRDRAYEQYF
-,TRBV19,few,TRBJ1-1,TGTGCCAGTGGCGGTACAGGAGGGACTGAAGCTTTCTTT,CASGGTGGTEAFF
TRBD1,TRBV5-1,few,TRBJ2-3,TGCGCCAGCAGCCCGGACAGGCCGGGCACAGATACGCAGTATTTT,CASSPDRPGTDTQYF
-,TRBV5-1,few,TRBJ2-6,TGCGCCAGCAGCGCGCCACAGGTTACCGGGGCCAACGTCCTGACTTTC,CASSAPQVTGANVLTF
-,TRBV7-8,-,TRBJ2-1,TGTGCCAGCAGCTTAGGGTCGGCGGAACGTCAGTTCTTC,CASSLGSAERQFF
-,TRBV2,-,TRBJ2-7,TGTGCCAGCAGAGTTACAGGCTACGAGCAGTACTTC,CASRVTGYEQYF
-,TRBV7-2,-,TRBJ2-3,TGTGCCAGCAGCCGCGCTAGCGCAGATACGCAGTATTTT,CASSRASADTQYF
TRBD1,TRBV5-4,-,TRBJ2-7,TGTGCCAGCAGCTTGGGACAGGGGAGGTACGAGCAGTACTTC,CASSLGQGRYEQYF
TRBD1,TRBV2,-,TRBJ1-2,TGTGCCAGCAGAGCGACAGGGAACTATGGCTACACCTTC,CASRATGNYGYTF
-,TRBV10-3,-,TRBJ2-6,TGTGCCATCAGGGGGCAGGGCTCTGGGGCCAACGTCCTGACTTTC,CAIRGQGSGANVLTF
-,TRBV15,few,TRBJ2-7,TGTGCCACCAGCAGAGACCGGGCCCTCTCCTACGAGCAGTACTTC,CATSRDRALSYEQYF
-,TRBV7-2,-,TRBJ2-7,TGTGCCAGCAGCTTCGGGCGACAGCGCTCCTACGAGCAGTACTTC,CASSFGRQRSYEQYF
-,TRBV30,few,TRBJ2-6,TGTGCCGTAGATAAAACAGGTGCCCTAAGAGGGGCCAACGTCCTGACTTTC,CAVDKTGALRGANVLTF
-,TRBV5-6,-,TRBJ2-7,TGTGCCAGCAGCTTGTACGGCGAGCAGTACTTC,CASSLYGEQYF
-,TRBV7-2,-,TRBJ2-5,TGTGCCAGCAGCTTAATTGGGGAGACCCAGTACTTC,CASSLIGETQYF
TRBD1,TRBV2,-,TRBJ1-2,TGTGCCGGGCGGACAGGGCCTGAGTCTGGCTACACCTTC,CAGRTGPESGYTF
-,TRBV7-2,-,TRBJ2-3,TGTGCCAGCAGCTTAGCCGTTGGGGGGGCTCAGGATACGCAGTATTTT,CASSLAVGGAQDTQYF
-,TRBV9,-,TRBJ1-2,TGTGCCAGCAGCTCCCAGCTTGACATAGATGGCTACACCTTC,CASSSQLDIDGYTF
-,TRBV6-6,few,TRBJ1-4,TGTGCCAGCAGGTCGGATGAAAAACTGTTTTTT,CASRSDEKLFF
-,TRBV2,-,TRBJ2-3,TGTGCCAGCAGTTCCGCAGGGTACACAGATACGCAGTATTTT,CASSSAGYTDTQYF
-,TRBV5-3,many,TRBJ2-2,TGTGCCAGAAGACAGACGAACACCGGGGAGCTGTTTTTT,CARRQTNTGELFF
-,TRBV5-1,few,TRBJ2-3,TGCGCCAGCAGCTTGTTCACGAGCACAGATACGCAGTATTTT,CASSLFTSTDTQYF
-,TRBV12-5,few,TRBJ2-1,TGTGCTAGTGGTTTGGGCGACAGGTACAATGAGCAGTTCTTC,CASGLGDRYNEQFF
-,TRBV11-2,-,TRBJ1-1,TGTGCCAGCAGCTTAGAGATATCTACGGACACTGAAGCTTTCTTT,CASSLEISTDTEAFF
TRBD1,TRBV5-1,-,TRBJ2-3,TGCGCCAGCAGCCTCAGGGGGCTTAGCACAGATACGCAGTATTTT,CASSLRGLSTDTQYF
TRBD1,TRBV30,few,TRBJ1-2,TGTGCCTGGACGGGCTGGGACAGGGGGTTGTATGGCTACACCTTC,CAWTGWDRGLYGYTF
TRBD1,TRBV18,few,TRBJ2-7,TGTGCCAGCTCACCTCCGGGACAGGCCGCCTACGAGCAGTACTTC,CASSPPGQAAYEQYF
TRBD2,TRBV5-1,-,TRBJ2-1,TGCGCCAGCAGCTTGGAAATAGCGGGGTACAATGAGCAGTTCTTC,CASSLEIAGYNEQFF
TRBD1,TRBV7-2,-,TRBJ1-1,TGTGCCAGCAGCCCACTGGGACAGGGGGAAACTGAAGCTTTCTTT,CASSPLGQGETEAFF
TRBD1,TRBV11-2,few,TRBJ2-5,TGTGCCAGCAGCCGACAGGGGCGCCAAGAGACCCAGTACTTC,CASSRQGRQETQYF
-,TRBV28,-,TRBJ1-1,TGTGCCAGCCCCCCCCACGGGCAGGGCTGGAACACTGAAGCTTTCTTT,CASPPHGQGWNTEAFF
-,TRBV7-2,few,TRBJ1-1,TGTGCCAGCAGCTTACGGCCGAACACTGAAGCTTTCTTT,CASSLRPNTEAFF
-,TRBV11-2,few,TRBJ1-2,TGTGCCAGCAGCTTAGATCGGGGTGGCTACACCTTC,CASSLDRGGYTF
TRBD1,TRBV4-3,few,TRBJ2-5,TGCGCCAGCAGCCAAAGTGGGACAGGGGGACTCGAGACCCAGTACTTC,CASSQSGTGGLETQYF
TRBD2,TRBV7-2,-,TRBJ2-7,TGTGCCAGCAGCCCGGGAGGGGTCCGTCGTGCTGAGCAGTACTTC,CASSPGGVRRAEQYF
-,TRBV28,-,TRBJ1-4,TGTGGGTCTAGTACAACTAATGAAAAACTGTTTTTT,CGSSTTNEKLFF
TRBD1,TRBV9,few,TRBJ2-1,TGTGCCAGCAGCCCCAGAGGACAGGCCGACAATGAGCAGTTCTTC,CASSPRGQADNEQFF
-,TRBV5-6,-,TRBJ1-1,TGTGCCAGCAGCTTGGGCGGGGGTCGCACTGAAGCTTTCTTT,CASSLGGGRTEAFF
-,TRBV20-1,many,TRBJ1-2,TGCAGTGCTCGCTGGGACTCTGGCTACACCTTC,CSARWDSGYTF
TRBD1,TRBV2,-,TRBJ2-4,TGTGCCAGCACCCGGGACAGGCAATCGGACATTCAGTACTTC,CASTRDRQSDIQYF